This TCR beta chain is from a study of blood T cell repertoires in COVID-19. Here immunoSEQ multiplex PCR was the method, and the copy in TCRdb shows in-frame clones only, minus some. The profile covers about 150,000 clones, with under 90% appearing a single time and approximately 8.4% taken by the ten largest. This clone was detected only a few times. The CDR3 is 13 residues long. CDR1 is MDHEN and CDR2 is SYDVKM in the germline V gene. V was clipped by 8 bases and J by 5 bases; unmatched bases: 5. The V call is TRBV28, the J call TRBJ1-3; 8 bases map to TRBD1. The sample was PBMCs or T cells enriched from blood (not recorded which). The clonotype was recovered from a woman aged 45-65 years who had recovered from COVID-19. CDR3 protein: CASFGQGRNTIYF. CDR3 nucleotides: TGTGCCAGCTTTGGACAGGGAAGAAACACCATATATTTT.